The 23 T cell receptor beta chains presented below share a single source sample, sequenced in a study of technical replicates of blood from several donors. Produced via immunoSEQ multiplex PCR; TCRdb's table is partial and in-frame only. The table records tens of thousands of clones, 80% to 95% of them present only once. Source material: T cells isolated from PBMCs. These receptors were taken from a human donor in good health.

V and J are TRBV7-7 and TRBJ2-2; 7 bases match TRBD2. After removal of 5 bases from V and 5 bases from J, the junction contained 17 bases not matched to a gene. This CDR3 spans 18 amino acids. Germline V CDR1 and CDR2: SSHAT, FNYEAQ (reference sequence). CDR3 protein: CASSRQTDFRGRTGELFF. DNA of the CDR3: TGTGCCAGCAGCCGACAGACCGACTTTCGCGGGAGAACCGGGGAGCTGTTTTTT.

The V call is TRBV11-2, the J call TRBJ2-7, with 8 bases that match TRBD2. The germline gives CDR1 SGHAT, CDR2 FQNNGV. The V and J ends lost 5 bases and 0 bases, in that order; junction bases with no gene match: 3. CDR3 size: 14 residues. CDR3 in amino acids: CASSRGGGSYEQYF. The DNA of the CDR3 is TGTGCCAGCAGCCGGGGGGGAGGCTCCTACGAGCAGTACTTC. The full variable domain, in which reference TRBV11-2 and TRBJ2-7 provide the parts outside the CDR3, is EAGVAQSPRYKIIEKRQSVAFWCNPISGHATLYWYQQILGQGPKLLIQFQNNGVVDDSQLPKDRFSAERLKGVDSTLKIQPAKLEDSAVYLCASSRGGGSYEQYFGPGTRLTVT.

The chain carries TRBV5-1 and TRBJ1-3; unclear D gene. CDR1 is SGHRS, CDR2 YFSETQ, per germline. V shed 3 bases and J shed 3 bases, with 10 bases lying between them. The CDR3 loop spans 14 amino acids. CDR3 in DNA: TGCGCCAGCAGCTGGGGAGATGATGGAAACACCATATATTTT. Translating gives CASSWGDDGNTIYF.

V and J are TRBV5-4 and TRBJ2-1; 8 bases line up with TRBD2. The CDR3 is 15 residues long. Losses at the gene ends were 1 base for V and 0 bases for J; bases not matched to a gene: 0. Germline assignment: CDR1 SGHNT and CDR2 YYREEE (reference sequence). The CDR3 sequence is CASSLSGSSYNEQFF. CDR3 nucleotides: TGTGCCAGCAGCTTGAGCGGGAGCTCCTACAATGAGCAGTTCTTC.

The rearrangement joins TRBV6-1 to TRBJ2-1; 9 positions agree with TRBD1. The CDR3 length is 19 residues. V dropped 4 bases and J dropped 1; count of bases not matched to a gene: 14. Germline values: CDR1 MNHNS, CDR2 SASEGT. The CDR3 protein is CASSGHGTGLFSSYNEQFF. As DNA, the CDR3 is TGTGCCAGCAGTGGCCATGGGACAGGGTTATTCTCTTCCTACAATGAGCAGTTCTTC.

The chain combines TRBV29-1 with TRBJ1-2; no reliable D call. Germline V gene sequence: CDR1 SQVTM, CDR2 ANQGSEA. This CDR3 has 12 residues. V lost 7 bases and J 2 bases, leaving 11 bases between the germline ends. The CDR3 reads CSAGALNYGYTF. The CDR3 DNA follows: TGCAGCGCTGGAGCTTTGAACTATGGCTACACCTTC.

V and J are TRBV4-2 and TRBJ1-2, with D maybe TRBD1 (6 bases). This CDR3 comprises 15 residues. Germline V gene data show CDR1 as LGHNA and CDR2 as YNFKEQ. V was pared by 4 bases and J by 5 bases, with 17 bases between. CDR3 protein: CASSPRGGLRYGYTF. CDR3 coding DNA: TGTGCCAGCAGCCCGCGGGGGGGCCTGCGGTATGGCTACACCTTC.

The chain uses TRBV4-3 and TRBJ2-3; D is perhaps TRBD2 (6 bases). The CDR3 sequence is 16 residues long. Germline V gene data show CDR1 as LGHNA and CDR2 as YSLEER. The V end lost 0 bases, the J end lost 0 bases, and 10 bases lay between the germline ends. The CDR3 sequence is CASSQDGGASTDTQYF. The CDR3 DNA reads as TGCGCCAGCAGCCAAGATGGAGGGGCTAGCACAGATACGCAGTATTTT.

A single count supports this clone. The V call is TRBV28, the J call TRBJ2-7; 9 nucleotides align to TRBD2. V lost 4 bases and J lost 7; bases outside the gene matches: 8. Germline V gene data show CDR1 as MDHEN and CDR2 as SYDVKM. CDR3 length: 14 residues. CDR3 loop: CASSSSGALGEQYF. CDR3 DNA sequence: TGTGCCAGCAGTTCTAGCGGGGCTTTGGGGGAGCAGTACTTC.

The V and J genes are TRBV2 and TRBJ2-7; possible D gene TRBD1, 6 bases. Trimming removed 9 bases from V and 1 base from J, with 16 bases in between. Germline V gene sequence: CDR1 SNHLY, CDR2 FYNNEI. CDR3 length equals 14 residues. CDR3 in amino acids: CARGMGHYSYEQYF. The CDR3, as DNA: TGTGCCAGGGGAATGGGACATTATTCCTACGAGCAGTACTTC.

This rearrangement joins TRBV6-1 to TRBJ1-1, with 7 bases lining up with TRBD1. The CDR3 totals 13 residues. CDR1 MNHNS and CDR2 SASEGT come from the germline V gene. Trimming cost V 5 bases and J 11 bases; bases outside gene matches: 11. CDR3 sequence reads: CASSWDSKGLAFF. Written as DNA, the CDR3 is TGTGCCAGCAGTTGGGACAGTAAAGGTTTGGCTTTCTTT.

The chain couples TRBV10-3 to TRBJ2-2, with 7 nucleotides matching TRBD2. The CDR3 totals 15 residues. After removal of 5 bases from V and 0 bases from J, the junction contained 3 bases not matched to a gene. CDR1 is ENHRY and CDR2 is SYGVKD in the germline V gene. CDR3 DNA: TGTGCCATCAGTAATAGCGGGTCGAACACCGGGGAGCTGTTTTTT. Translation: CAISNSGSNTGELFF.

The chain joins TRBV4-1 to TRBJ2-2, with TRBD2 matching over 11 bases. The CDR3 consists of 16 residues. CDR1 and CDR2 from the germline V gene are MGHRA and YSYEKL. The V and J ends lost 1 base and 7 bases, in that order; junction bases with no gene match: 5. The CDR3 loop reads CASSQGLAGGIGELFF. As DNA, the CDR3 is TGCGCCAGCAGCCAAGGGCTAGCGGGAGGAATCGGGGAGCTGTTTTTT.

This chain connects TRBV29-1 to TRBJ2-7, with D possibly matching TRBD2 (5 bases). Germline V gene sequence: CDR1 SQVTM, CDR2 ANQGSEA. V lost 2 bases and J lost 3, with 11 bases in between. This CDR3 spans 13 amino acids. The DNA of the CDR3 is TGCAGCGTTGAAACGGGAATCCTCTACGAGCAGTACTTC. Its translation is CSVETGILYEQYF.

The genes are TRBV11-1 and TRBJ2-7; unclear D gene. In germline, CDR1 is SGHAT, CDR2 FQDESV (reference sequence). The CDR3 length is 12 residues. V shed 5 bases and J shed 0 bases, with 5 bases lying between them. CDR3 in amino acids: CASSPSSYEQYF. CDR3 nucleotide sequence: TGTGCCAGCAGCCCGTCCTCCTACGAGCAGTACTTC. The full variable domain, completed using reference TRBV11-1 and TRBJ2-7, is EAEVAQSPRYKITEKSQAVAFWCDPISGHATLYWYRQILGQGPELLVQFQDESVVDDSQLPKDRFSAERLKGVDSTLKIQPAELGDSAMYLCASSPSSYEQYFGPGTRLTVT.

This chain connects TRBV15 to TRBJ2-4; TRBD1 matches 11 bases. This CDR3 has 17 amino acids. V shed 4 bases and J 8 bases; nucleotides not matched to a gene: 13. Germline CDR1 and CDR2: LNHNV and YYDKDF (reference sequence). The CDR3 sequence is CATSTRDRGVDGDIQYF. As DNA, the CDR3 is TGTGCCACCAGCACCCGGGACAGGGGGGTTGATGGGGACATTCAGTACTTC.

This chain links TRBV7-2 with TRBJ2-7; D ambiguous. Trimming removed 4 bases at V and 3 bases at J, with 4 bases between. Per germline, CDR1 SGHTA and CDR2 FQGNSA. This CDR3 has 11 amino acids. CDR3 sequence (DNA): TGTGCCAGCAGCTCCCTCTACGAGCAGTACTTC. It encodes CASSSLYEQYF.

This rearrangement joins TRBV5-1 to TRBJ2-5; tentative D call: TRBD2 (6 bases). Per germline, CDR1 SGHRS and CDR2 YFSETQ. The CDR3 has 15 amino acids. V was trimmed by 4 bases and J by 5 bases, leaving 18 bases between them. The CDR3 is CASSLLEGVGETQYF. CDR3 coding DNA: TGCGCCAGCAGCCTCCTGGAGGGAGTTGGGGAGACCCAGTACTTC.

The gene calls are TRBV5-1 and TRBJ2-1, with TRBD1 matching 7 bases. J gave up 6 bases and V 4 bases, and 7 bases lay outside the gene matches. Germline assignment: CDR1 SGHRS and CDR2 YFSETQ. This CDR3 has 14 amino acids. The CDR3 region is CASSALTGVNEQFF. The CDR3 DNA follows: TGCGCCAGCAGCGCCTTAACAGGGGTCAATGAGCAGTTCTTC.

This clone appeared a single time. This chain connects TRBV11-2 to TRBJ1-5, with no clear D. CDR1 is SGHAT and CDR2 is FQNNGV in the germline V gene. V shed 1 base and J shed 4 bases, with 8 bases lying between them. CDR3 length: 14 amino acids. CDR3 in DNA: TGTGCCAGCAGCTTAGGGACGGGGAATCAGCCCCAGCATTTT. Amino acids: CASSLGTGNQPQHF.

This sequence joins TRBV10-3 and TRBJ2-1; 9 nucleotides align to TRBD2. Germline V gene data show CDR1 as ENHRY and CDR2 as SYGVKD. CDR3 length equals 14 residues. The V gene end was trimmed by 10 bases and the J gene end by 3 bases; junction bases not matched to a gene: 7. CDR3 sequence reads: CATTGTSSYNEQFF. CDR3 nucleotide sequence: TGTGCCACAACCGGGACTAGCAGCTACAATGAGCAGTTCTTC.

The V and J genes are TRBV5-1 and TRBJ2-7, with TRBD2 matching over 10 bases. The CDR3 is 15 amino acids. After removal of 3 bases from V and 2 bases from J, the junction contained 5 bases not matched to a gene. The V gene's germline CDR1 is SGHRS and CDR2 YFSETQ. In nucleotides, the CDR3 is TGCGCCAGCAGCTCCTTAGCGGGAGGAGCCTACGAGCAGTACTTC. Encoded protein: CASSSLAGGAYEQYF.

The V gene is TRBV15, the J gene TRBJ2-2; D not certain. Germline V gene data show CDR1 as LNHNV and CDR2 as YYDKDF (reference sequence). There are 16 residues in the CDR3. Between the trimmed V and J ends, which lost 3 bases and 4 bases, there was a span of 15 bases. The CDR3 bases are TGTGCCACCAGCAGGTGGTCCCAGACGGGCACCGGGGAGCTGTTTTTT. It is translated as CATSRWSQTGTGELFF.